This passage covers 20 T cell receptor beta chains from one sample sequenced in a study of identical twins. TCRdb fed the 5' RACE reads into MiXCR, producing one record per CDR3 protein. The sample has 200,000 to 250,000 distinct CDR3 sequences; 7.5% are singletons. These records were also assigned to another study, of yellow fever vaccine responses in identical twins.

The source material was memory (CD45RO+) T cells sorted from blood. Source of these receptors: a woman aged 18-29 years in good health.

This clonotype appeared a few times. This sequence joins TRBV20-1 and TRBJ2-5, with D possibly TRBD1 on 5 matching bases. This CDR3 is 12 amino acids long. Germline CDR1 DFQATT, CDR2 SNEGSKA (reference sequence). V was cut by 6 bases and J by 8 bases, with 16 bases left in between. CDR3 DNA: TGCAGTGCCCTGGGCGACAGAGCTACCCAGTACTTC. Its translation: CSALGDRATQYF.

This clonotype was detected many times. V usage is TRBV3-1 and J usage is TRBJ1-4; TRBD1 might be the D (5 bases). This CDR3 region has 15 residues. Germline V gene data show CDR1 as LGHDT and CDR2 as YNNKEL (reference sequence). Trimming stripped 4 bases from V and 1 base from J, with 10 bases between. CDR3 sequence: CASSLGGGTNEKLFF. CDR3 DNA sequence: TGTGCCAGCAGCCTCGGGGGGGGAACTAATGAAAAACTGTTTTTT.

This clonotype appeared a few times. V gene TRBV25-1 combines with J gene TRBJ2-1; no reliable D call. Trimming took 2 bases from V and 6 from J, leaving 5 bases between them. This CDR3 contains 12 residues. Germline CDR1 is MGHDK and CDR2 is SYGVNS. DNA for the CDR3: TGTGCCAGCAGTGAACCCCCCAATGAGCAGTTCTTC. It encodes CASSEPPNEQFF.

This clonotype has at least ten counts. The chain carries TRBV6-5 and TRBJ1-2; D remains unclear. V was trimmed by 4 bases and J by 3 bases, leaving 15 bases between them. The CDR3 spans 15 residues. The germline CDR1 and CDR2 sequences are MNHEY and SVGAGI. The CDR3 DNA follows: TGTGCCAGCAGTTCTGGAGGGAGCCAGGACTATGGCTACACCTTC. Translated: CASSSGGSQDYGYTF.

Comment on this clonotype: This may arise from a read error, as a much more abundant clone is one base away. The CDR3 does not end in the conserved phenylalanine or tryptophan, so this is likely a read error. The rearrangement links TRBV4-2 to TRBJ2-2; D remains ambiguous. Germline V gene lookup returns CDR1 LGHNA and CDR2 YNFKEQ. V lost 2 bases and J lost 7, with 8 bases in between. The CDR3 totals 13 residues. The CDR3 is CASSQSRDGELFL. The DNA of the CDR3 is TGTGCCAGCAGCCAAAGTAGGGACGGGGAGCTGTTTCTT.

In its sample, this clonotype was seen a few times. The chain links TRBV11-2 to TRBJ1-3; D gene ambiguous. In germline, CDR1 is SGHAT, CDR2 FQNNGV. Trimming shortened V by 4 bases and J by 4 bases, and 5 bases separated the two germline ends. The CDR3 totals 12 residues. CDR3 nucleotides: TGTGCCAGCAGCTCCGCCGGAAACACCATATATTTT. Amino acid sequence: CASSSAGNTIYF.

This clonotype was observed many times. This chain joins TRBV29-1 and TRBJ2-7, with a possible D match to TRBD2 (5 bases). This CDR3 has 12 amino acids. Germline V gene data show CDR1 as SQVTM and CDR2 as ANQGSEA. V was clipped by 5 bases and J by 9 bases, with 17 bases between them. The CDR3 loop reads CSVWGEDSGQYF. The DNA of the CDR3 is TGCAGCGTTTGGGGAGAGGACTCGGGGCAGTACTTC.

This clonotype was picked up many times. The chain has TRBV10-2 and TRBJ2-6; no reliable D call. The CDR3 has 15 residues. The V gene's germline CDR1 is WSHSY and CDR2 SAAADI. The germline V and J ends were trimmed by 4 bases and 5 bases, with 12 bases remaining between them. Here the CDR3 reads CASSGELGRANVLTF. The CDR3 DNA follows: TGCGCCAGCAGTGGAGAGCTGGGGAGGGCCAACGTCCTGACTTTC.

The V and J genes are TRBV5-1 and TRBJ2-3; TRBD2 might be the D (6 bases). The CDR3 is made up of 14 amino acids. V lost 7 bases to trimming and J lost 1 base, with 13 bases between them. Per the germline V gene, CDR1 is SGHRS and CDR2 is YFSETQ. The CDR3 here is CASDGGLGTDTQYF. The CDR3 coding sequence is TGCGCCAGCGACGGGGGACTTGGCACAGATACGCAGTATTTT.

This clonotype was detected only a few times. This chain connects TRBV7-9 to TRBJ1-1; possible D gene TRBD1, 5 bases. The V end lost 3 bases, the J end lost 4 bases, and 12 bases lay between the germline ends. The CDR3 spans 14 residues. Per the germline V gene, CDR1 is SEHNR and CDR2 is FQNEAQ (reference sequence). Here the CDR3 reads CASSFGGGGTEAFF. CDR3 DNA sequence: TGTGCCAGCAGCTTTGGGGGGGGAGGCACTGAAGCTTTCTTT.

This clonotype showed up just a few times. The chain combines TRBV10-3 with TRBJ1-2; tentative D call: TRBD1 (5 bases). V lost 7 bases to trimming and J lost 0 bases, with 12 bases between them. Looked up from germline, CDR1 is ENHRY and CDR2 is SYGVKD. CDR3 length: 14 residues. CDR3 nucleotides: TGTGCCATCACTCAGGACATAGCTAACTATGGCTACACCTTC. This translates into CAITQDIANYGYTF.

The chain couples TRBV20-1 to TRBJ2-3; weak D call: TRBD2 (5 bases). The V gene lost 6 bases and the J gene lost 0 bases, with 13 bases spanning the gap. Germline V gene sequence: CDR1 DFQATT, CDR2 SNEGSKA (reference sequence). The CDR3 has 14 amino acids. The CDR3 nucleotides are TGCAGTGCCAGGACTGTGCGGAGCACAGATACGCAGTATTTT. Protein product: CSARTVRSTDTQYF.

This clonotype occurred many times. This chain joins TRBV20-1 and TRBJ1-4; no clear D gene. Germline CDR1 is DFQATT and CDR2 is SNEGSKA (reference sequence). The CDR3 is 13 residues long. Between the trimmed V and J ends, which lost 1 base and 5 bases, there was a span of 8 bases. The CDR3 region has the DNA TGCAGTGCTAGAGTGTCTGGAAATGAAAAACTGTTTTTT. Amino acids: CSARVSGNEKLFF.

This clonotype was seen a handful of times. The chain employs TRBV20-1 and TRBJ2-3; 12 nucleotides match TRBD1. Germline V gene lookup returns CDR1 DFQATT and CDR2 SNEGSKA (reference sequence). The CDR3 is made up of 17 amino acids. V lost 0 bases to trimming and J lost 4 bases; unmatched junction nucleotides: 8. CDR3 amino acids: CSAREAAGTGGADTQYF. The CDR3 DNA sequence: TGCAGTGCTAGAGAGGCGGCCGGGACAGGGGGCGCAGATACGCAGTATTTT.

V gene TRBV20-1 combines with J gene TRBJ2-2; D possibly matches TRBD1 or TRBD2 (6 bases each). The germline gives CDR1 DFQATT, CDR2 SNEGSKA (reference sequence). The CDR3 consists of 15 residues. V was trimmed by 0 bases and J by 6 bases, leaving 14 bases between them. CDR3 sequence (DNA): TGCAGTGCTAGAGACGAGGGTCGGGGGCCCGGGGAGCTGTTTTTT. It yields the protein CSARDEGRGPGELFF.

This clonotype was counted at least ten times. The chain carries TRBV12-3 or TRBV12-4 and TRBJ2-4; the D gene is possibly TRBD1 (5 bases). V was shortened by 7 bases and J by 3 bases, with 16 bases between the two germline ends. The CDR3 loop spans 15 amino acids. The CDR3 loop is CASIPPAGNKNIQYF. The CDR3 nucleotides are TGTGCCAGCATCCCCCCCGCAGGGAACAAAAACATTCAGTACTTC.

The genes are TRBV5-1 and TRBJ2-1; 14 nucleotides match TRBD2. V lost 4 bases and J lost 12; bases outside the gene matches: 9. Germline V gene sequence: CDR1 SGHRS, CDR2 YFSETQ. CDR3 size: 15 residues. CDR3 nucleotide sequence: TGCGCCAGCAGCGGAAGACTAGCGGGAGGGGGTTCGCAGTTCTTC. It is translated as CASSGRLAGGGSQFF.

This clonotype was seen only a few times. This chain connects TRBV2 to TRBJ2-4, with TRBD2 matching over 8 bases. V lost 6 bases, J lost 3 bases, and 4 bases stayed unmatched. The length of the CDR3 is 14 residues. Germline V CDR1 and CDR2: SNHLY, FYNNEI. Here the CDR3 reads CASSPGTSKNIQYF. The CDR3 coding sequence is TGTGCCAGCAGCCCTGGGACTAGCAAAAACATTCAGTACTTC.

The chain uses TRBV5-1 and TRBJ2-1; a weak D match, TRBD2 (6 bases). The CDR3 spans 16 residues. Germline lookup yields CDR1 SGHRS and CDR2 YFSETQ. V shed 4 bases and J shed 3 bases, with 17 bases lying between them. CDR3 sequence: CASSPIGTYLYNEQFF. The CDR3 bases are TGCGCCAGCAGCCCGATTGGGACTTACCTCTACAATGAGCAGTTCTTC. The whole variable domain, remainder taken from reference TRBV5-1 and TRBJ2-1, is KAGVTQTPRYLIKTRGQQVTLSCSPISGHRSVSWYQQTPGQGLQFLFEYFSETQRNKGNFPGRFSGRQFSNSRSEMNVSTLELGDSALYLCASSPIGTYLYNEQFFGPGTRLTVL.

The chain combines TRBV30 with TRBJ2-2; D not resolved. V shed 5 bases and J shed 7 bases, with 8 bases lying between them. This CDR3 is built from 11 residues. Germline V gene data show CDR1 as GTSNPN and CDR2 as SVGIG (reference sequence). In DNA form, the CDR3 reads TGTGCCTGGTCTTCCGGCGGGGAGCTGTTTTTT. This gives the protein CAWSSGGELFF.